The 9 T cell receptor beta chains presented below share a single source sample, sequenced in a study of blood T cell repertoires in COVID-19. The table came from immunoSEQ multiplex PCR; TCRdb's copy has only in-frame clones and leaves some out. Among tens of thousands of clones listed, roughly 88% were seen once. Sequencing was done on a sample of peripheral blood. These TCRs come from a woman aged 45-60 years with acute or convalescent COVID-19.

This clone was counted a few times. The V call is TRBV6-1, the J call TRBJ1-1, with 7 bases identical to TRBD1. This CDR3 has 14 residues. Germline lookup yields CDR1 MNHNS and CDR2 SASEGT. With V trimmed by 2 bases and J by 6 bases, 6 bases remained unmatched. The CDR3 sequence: CASSERGRTAEAFF. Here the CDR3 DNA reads TGTGCCAGCAGTGAAAGGGGGCGAACGGCTGAAGCTTTCTTT.

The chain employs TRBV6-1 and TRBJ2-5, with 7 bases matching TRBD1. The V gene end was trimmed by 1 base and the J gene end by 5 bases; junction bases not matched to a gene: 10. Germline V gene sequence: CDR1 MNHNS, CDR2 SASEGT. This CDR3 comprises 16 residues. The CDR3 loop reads CASSEGTTGVRETQYF. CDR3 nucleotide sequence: TGTGCCAGCAGTGAAGGTACTACAGGGGTCAGGGAGACCCAGTACTTC.

The CDR3 is CASSLGVDSNQPQHF. For the CDR3, the DNA is TGTGCCAGCAGTTTAGGGGTTGACAGTAATCAGCCCCAGCATTTT. The chain employs TRBV28 and TRBJ1-5, with D maybe TRBD1 (5 bases). This CDR3 has 15 amino acids. Germline CDR1 MDHEN, CDR2 SYDVKM. Between the trimmed V and J ends, which lost 2 bases and 4 bases, there was a span of 12 bases.

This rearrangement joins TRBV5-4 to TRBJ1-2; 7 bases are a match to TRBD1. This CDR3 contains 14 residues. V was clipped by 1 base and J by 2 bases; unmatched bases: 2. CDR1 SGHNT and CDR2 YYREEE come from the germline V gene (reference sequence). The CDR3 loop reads CASSLLRGNYGYTF. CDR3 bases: TGTGCCAGCAGCTTGCTCAGGGGGAACTATGGCTACACCTTC.

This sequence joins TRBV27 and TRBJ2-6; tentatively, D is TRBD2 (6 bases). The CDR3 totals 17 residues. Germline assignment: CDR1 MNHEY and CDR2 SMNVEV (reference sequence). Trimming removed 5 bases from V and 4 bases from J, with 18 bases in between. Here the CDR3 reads CASSPRQEAGGANVLTF. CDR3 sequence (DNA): TGTGCCAGCAGTCCCCGACAAGAGGCGGGAGGGGCCAACGTCCTGACTTTC.

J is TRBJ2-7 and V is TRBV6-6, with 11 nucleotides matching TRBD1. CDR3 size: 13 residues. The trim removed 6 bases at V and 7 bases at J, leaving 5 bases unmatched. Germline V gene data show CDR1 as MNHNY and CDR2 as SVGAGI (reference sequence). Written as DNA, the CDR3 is TGTGCCAGCAGGGACAGGGGGCGTCGTGAGCAGTACTTC. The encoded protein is CASRDRGRREQYF.

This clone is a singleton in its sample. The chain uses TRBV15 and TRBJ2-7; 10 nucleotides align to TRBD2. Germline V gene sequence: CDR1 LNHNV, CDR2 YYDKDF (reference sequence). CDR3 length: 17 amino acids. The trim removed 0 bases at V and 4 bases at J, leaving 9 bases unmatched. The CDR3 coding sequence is TGTGCCACCAGCAGAGATATTTTAACTAGCGGGATTTACGAGCAGTACTTC. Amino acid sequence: CATSRDILTSGIYEQYF.

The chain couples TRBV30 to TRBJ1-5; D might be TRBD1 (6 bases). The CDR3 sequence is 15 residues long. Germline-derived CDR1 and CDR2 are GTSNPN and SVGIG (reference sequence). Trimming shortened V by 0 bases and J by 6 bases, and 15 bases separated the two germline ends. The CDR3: CAWSVPRQELQPQHF. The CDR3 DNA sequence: TGTGCCTGGAGTGTCCCTAGACAGGAACTTCAGCCCCAGCATTTT.

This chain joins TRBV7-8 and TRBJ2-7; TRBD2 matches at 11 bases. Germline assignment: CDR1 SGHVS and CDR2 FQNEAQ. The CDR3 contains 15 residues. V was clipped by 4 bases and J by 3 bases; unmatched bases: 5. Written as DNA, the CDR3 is TGTGCCAGCAGCTCCCTAGCGGGGGGCTTCTACGAGCAGTACTTC. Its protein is CASSSLAGGFYEQYF.